This TCR beta chain was identified in a study of regulatory and conventional T cells in RAG deficiency. Findings and caveats of the study: These Omenn syndrome Treg sorts may hold peripherally activated cells instead.

With regard to this clone: Its specificity is not known.

Genomic DNA came from blood conventional CD4+ T cells gated CD25-low CD127-high. Clones were read by immunoSEQ multiplex PCR, and TCRdb kept only the in-frame ones, dropping some. The sample has more than 40,000 clones, 90% seen once. V was trimmed by 8 bases and J by 7 bases, leaving 15 bases between them. CDR3 size: 14 residues. Germline-derived CDR1 and CDR2 are MNHNS and SASEGT. Separately, the same data were catalogued under a study of regulatory T cells. That work contributes: Primers: 52 TRBV forward and 13 TRBJ reverse. Patient repertoires had restricted TRB V-J pairs and skewed V and J usage, most in Tregs.

The chain has TRBV6-1 and TRBJ1-6; D possibly corresponds to TRBD1 (6 bases). The material sequenced was CD4+ effector T cells sorted from blood. This receptor was taken from a human donor in good health. The CDR3 nucleotides read TGTGCCAGCGGGCGGACAGCGTTGAATTCACCCCTCCACTTT. Translating gives CASGRTALNSPLHF.